The table lists the clone carrying this T cell receptor beta chain with a count of one. Naivety among CD8 cells was defined by CD45RO negativity and positive CCR7 selection, thereby excluding terminally differentiated effector memory CD45RA+ cells. CDR1 and CDR2 from the germline V gene are MNHNS and SASEGT. Trimming cost V 2 bases and J 4 bases, with 18 bases left between them. The CDR3 runs to 17 residues. The source of the sample is a study of shared clonotypes between healthy human individuals. Clones were sequenced by immunoSEQ multiplex PCR, and TCRdb holds only the in-frame ones, with some missing. The sample includes hundreds of thousands of clones, around 96% seen only once; the top ten take 0.11%.

The sequence was collected from a young woman in good health. What was sequenced was naive CD8+ T cells sorted from blood. This chain connects TRBV6-1 to TRBJ1-3; D call uncertain. CDR3 sequence reads: CASSEKKVPRVGNTIYF. CDR3 DNA sequence: TGTGCCAGCAGTGAAAAAAAAGTACCCCGAGTAGGAAACACCATATATTTT.